The clone carrying this TCR beta chain was picked up many times. iRepertoire HTBI primers and Arm-PCR of CDR3 regions built TCR beta libraries. TCRdb called the multiplex PCR reads again in MiXCR, with one record for every CDR3 protein. The sample yields hundreds of thousands of distinct CDR3 sequences, about 16% seen once. Time point given: newly diagnosed GD, antithyroid drugs for less than 3 months. With RNA extracted from PBMCs as input, the TCR library was made. The V end was cut by 9 bases, the J end by 5 bases, with 4 bases between. The CDR3 is made up of 10 amino acids. Germline CDR1 and CDR2: LNHDA and SQIVND (reference sequence). The data derive from a study of regulatory T cells in long-lasting Graves disease. The sample was also linked to a second study, of T cells in Graves' hyperthyroidism and ophthalmopathy.

The chain has TRBV19 and TRBJ1-4; D remains ambiguous. This sample comprised peripheral blood mononuclear cells (PBMCs), obtained at new diagnosis, from a patient treated with antithyroid drugs. The TCR was taken from a man aged 18 to 30 with Graves disease. This chain's CDR3 is CASGNEKLFF. The CDR3 nucleotides are TGTGCCAGCGGAAATGAAAAACTGTTTTTT.